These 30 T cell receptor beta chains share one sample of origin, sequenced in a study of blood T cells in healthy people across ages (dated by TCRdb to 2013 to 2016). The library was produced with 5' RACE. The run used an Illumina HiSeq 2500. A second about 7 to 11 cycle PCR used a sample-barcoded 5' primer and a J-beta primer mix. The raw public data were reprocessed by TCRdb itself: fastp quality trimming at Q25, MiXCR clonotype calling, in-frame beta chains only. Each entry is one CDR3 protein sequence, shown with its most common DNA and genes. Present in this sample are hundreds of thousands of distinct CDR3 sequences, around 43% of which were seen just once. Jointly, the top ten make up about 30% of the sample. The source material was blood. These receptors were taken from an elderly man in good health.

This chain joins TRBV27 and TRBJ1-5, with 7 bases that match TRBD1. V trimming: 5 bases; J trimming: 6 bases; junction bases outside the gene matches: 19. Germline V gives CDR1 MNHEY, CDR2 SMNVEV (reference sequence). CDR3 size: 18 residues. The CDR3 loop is CASSKGFRQGITLQPQHF. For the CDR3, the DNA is TGTGCCAGCAGTAAGGGTTTTAGACAGGGAATAACTCTTCAGCCCCAGCATTTT.

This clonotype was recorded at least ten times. The CDR3 region has the DNA TGTGCCAGCAGCTCGATTACGACTAGCGCAAGCACAGATACGCAGTATTTT. This codes for CASSSITTSASTDTQYF. This chain joins TRBV7-2 and TRBJ2-3, with 8 bases identical to TRBD2. Trimming at V came to 4 bases and at J to 0 bases, leaving 9 bases not matched to a gene. The germline CDR1 and CDR2 sequences are SGHTA and FQGNSA. The CDR3 covers 17 residues.

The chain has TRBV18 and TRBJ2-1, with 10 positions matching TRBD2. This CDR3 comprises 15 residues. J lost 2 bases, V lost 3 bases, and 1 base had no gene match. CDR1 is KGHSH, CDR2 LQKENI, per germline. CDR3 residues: CASSPGLATYNEQFF. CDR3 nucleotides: TGTGCCAGCTCACCGGGACTAGCGACCTACAATGAGCAGTTCTTC.

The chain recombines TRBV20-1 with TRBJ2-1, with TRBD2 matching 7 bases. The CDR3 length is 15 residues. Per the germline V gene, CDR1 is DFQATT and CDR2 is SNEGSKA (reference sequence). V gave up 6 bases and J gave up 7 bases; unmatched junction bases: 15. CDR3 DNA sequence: TGCAGTGCCCGCCCTCAGGCGGGAGTCTCGAATGAGCAGTTCTTC. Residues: CSARPQAGVSNEQFF.

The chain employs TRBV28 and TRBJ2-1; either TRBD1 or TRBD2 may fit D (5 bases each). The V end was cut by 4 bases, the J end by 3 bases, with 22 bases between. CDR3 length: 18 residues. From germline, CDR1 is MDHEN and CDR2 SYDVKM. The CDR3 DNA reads TGTGCCAGCAGTTCACCGGGGCAGGGAACATTTAGCTACAATGAGCAGTTCTTC. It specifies CASSSPGQGTFSYNEQFF. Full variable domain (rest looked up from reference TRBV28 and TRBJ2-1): DVKVTQSSRYLVKRTGEKVFLECVQDMDHENMFWYRQDPGLGLRLIYFSYDVKMKEKGDIPEGYSVSREKKERFSLILESASTNQTSMYLCASSSPGQGTFSYNEQFFGPGTRLTVL.

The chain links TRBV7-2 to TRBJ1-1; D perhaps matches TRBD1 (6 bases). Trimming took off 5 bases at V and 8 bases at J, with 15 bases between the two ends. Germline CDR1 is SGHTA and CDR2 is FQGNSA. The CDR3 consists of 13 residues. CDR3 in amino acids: CASSPRGAVEAFF. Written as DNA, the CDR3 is TGTGCCAGCAGCCCTCGGGGGGCAGTCGAAGCTTTCTTT.

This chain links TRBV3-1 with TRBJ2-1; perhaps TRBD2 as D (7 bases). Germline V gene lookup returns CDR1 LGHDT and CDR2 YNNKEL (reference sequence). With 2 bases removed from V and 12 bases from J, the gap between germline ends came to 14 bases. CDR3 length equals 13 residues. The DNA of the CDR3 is TGTGCCAGCAGCCAATCCCTCGGGGGGCGGCAGTTCTTC. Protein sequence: CASSQSLGGRQFF.

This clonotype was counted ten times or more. CDR3 nucleotide sequence: TGTGCCAGCAGCACCTCGGCCCGGAAGCGGGAGGTGGGGGAGACCCAGTACTTC. It yields the protein CASSTSARKREVGETQYF. The rearrangement links TRBV28 to TRBJ2-5, with 9 bases identical to TRBD2. V lost 6 bases, J lost 5 bases, and 19 bases stayed unmatched. Germline loops: CDR1 MDHEN, CDR2 SYDVKM. This CDR3 has 18 residues.

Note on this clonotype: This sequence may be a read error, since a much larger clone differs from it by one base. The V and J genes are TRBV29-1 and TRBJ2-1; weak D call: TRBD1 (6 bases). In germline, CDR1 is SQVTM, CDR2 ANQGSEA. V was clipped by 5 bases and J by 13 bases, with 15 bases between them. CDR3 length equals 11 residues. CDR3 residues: CSVSEGETQFF. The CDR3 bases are TGCAGCGTTTCCGAGGGGGAGACCCAGTTCTTC.

CDR3 coding DNA: TGCAGTGCTAGGGGGGCAGGGAGGGATGGCTACACCTTC. This encodes CSARGAGRDGYTF. This chain uses TRBV20-1 with TRBJ1-2, with a possible D match to TRBD1 (6 bases). The V gene lost 3 bases and the J gene lost 6 bases, with 14 bases spanning the gap. Germline V gene data show CDR1 as DFQATT and CDR2 as SNEGSKA (reference sequence). This CDR3 contains 13 residues.

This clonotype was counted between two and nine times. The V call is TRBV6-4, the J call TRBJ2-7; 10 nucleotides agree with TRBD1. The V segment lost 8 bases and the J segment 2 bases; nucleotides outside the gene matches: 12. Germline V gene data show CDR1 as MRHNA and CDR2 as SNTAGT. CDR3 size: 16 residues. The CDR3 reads CASGQPGQGTPYEQYF. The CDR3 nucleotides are TGTGCCAGCGGACAACCGGGACAGGGGACCCCCTACGAGCAGTACTTC.

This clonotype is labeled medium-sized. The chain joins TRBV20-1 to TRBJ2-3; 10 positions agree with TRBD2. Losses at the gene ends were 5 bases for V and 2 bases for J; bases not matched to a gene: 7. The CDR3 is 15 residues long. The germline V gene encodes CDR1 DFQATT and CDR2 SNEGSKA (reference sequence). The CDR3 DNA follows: TGCAGTGCTTCCCCGACTAGCGGGTACACAGATACGCAGTATTTT. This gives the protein CSASPTSGYTDTQYF.

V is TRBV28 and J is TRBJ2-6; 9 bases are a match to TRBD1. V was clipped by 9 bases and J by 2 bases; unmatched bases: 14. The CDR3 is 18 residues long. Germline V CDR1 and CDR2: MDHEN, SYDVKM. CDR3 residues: CASRGPGTGRPGANVLTF. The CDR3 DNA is TGTGCCAGTAGGGGACCAGGGACAGGGAGGCCTGGGGCCAACGTCCTGACTTTC. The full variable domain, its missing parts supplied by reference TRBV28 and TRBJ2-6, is DVKVTQSSRYLVKRTGEKVFLECVQDMDHENMFWYRQDPGLGLRLIYFSYDVKMKEKGDIPEGYSVSREKKERFSLILESASTNQTSMYLCASRGPGTGRPGANVLTFGAGSRLTVL.

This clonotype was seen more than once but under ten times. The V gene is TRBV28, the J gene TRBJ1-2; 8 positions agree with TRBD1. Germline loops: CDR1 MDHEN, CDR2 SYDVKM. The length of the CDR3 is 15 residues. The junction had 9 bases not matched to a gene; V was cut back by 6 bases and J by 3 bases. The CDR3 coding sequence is TGTGCCAGCAGCCGGACAGGGTCCGACTACTATGGCTACACCTTC. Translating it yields CASSRTGSDYYGYTF.

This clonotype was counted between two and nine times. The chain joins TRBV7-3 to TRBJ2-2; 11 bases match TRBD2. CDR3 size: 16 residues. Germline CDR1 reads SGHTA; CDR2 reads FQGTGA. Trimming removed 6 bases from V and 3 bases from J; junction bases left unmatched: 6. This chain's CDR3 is CASRKLAGAHTGELFF. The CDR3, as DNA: TGTGCCAGCAGGAAACTAGCGGGAGCGCACACCGGGGAGCTGTTTTTT. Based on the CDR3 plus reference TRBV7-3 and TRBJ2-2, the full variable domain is GAGVSQTPSNKVTEKGKYVELRCDPISGHTALYWYRQSLGQGPEFLIYFQGTGAADDSGLPNDRFFAVRPEGSVSTLKIQRTERGDSAVYLCASRKLAGAHTGELFFGEGSRLTVL.

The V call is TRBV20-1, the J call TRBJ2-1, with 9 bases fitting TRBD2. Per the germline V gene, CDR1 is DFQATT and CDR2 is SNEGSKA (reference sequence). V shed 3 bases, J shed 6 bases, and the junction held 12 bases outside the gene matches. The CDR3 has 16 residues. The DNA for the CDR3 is TGCAGTGCTAGCCCTAGGGCGGGAGGGCCAGGCAATGAGCAGTTCTTC. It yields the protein CSASPRAGGPGNEQFF.

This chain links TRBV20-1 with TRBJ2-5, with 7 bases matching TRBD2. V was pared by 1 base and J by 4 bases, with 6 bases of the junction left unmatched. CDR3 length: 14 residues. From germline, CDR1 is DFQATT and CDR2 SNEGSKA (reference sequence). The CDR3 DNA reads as TGCAGTGCTAGAGGTCGACTAGCCCGAGAGACCCAGTACTTC. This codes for CSARGRLARETQYF.

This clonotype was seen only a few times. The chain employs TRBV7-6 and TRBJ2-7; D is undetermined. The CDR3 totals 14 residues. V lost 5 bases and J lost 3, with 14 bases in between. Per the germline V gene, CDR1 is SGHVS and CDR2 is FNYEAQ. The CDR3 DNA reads TGTGCCAGCAGCGACGGGTCTGCCAACTACGAGCAGTACTTC. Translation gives CASSDGSANYEQYF.

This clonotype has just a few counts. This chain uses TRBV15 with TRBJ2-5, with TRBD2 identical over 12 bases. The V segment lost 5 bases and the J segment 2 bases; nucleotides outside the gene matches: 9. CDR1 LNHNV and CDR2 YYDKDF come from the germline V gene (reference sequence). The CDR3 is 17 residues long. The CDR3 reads CATSPDGLAGWQETQYF. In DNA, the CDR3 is TGTGCCACCAGCCCCGATGGACTAGCGGGGTGGCAAGAGACCCAGTACTTC.

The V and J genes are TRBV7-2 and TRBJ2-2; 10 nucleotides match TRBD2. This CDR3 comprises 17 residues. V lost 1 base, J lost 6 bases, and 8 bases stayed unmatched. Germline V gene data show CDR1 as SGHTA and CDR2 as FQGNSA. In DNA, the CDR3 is TGTGCCAGCAGCTTAGTTTCCCTAGCGGGAGTAGCCGGGGAGCTGTTTTTT. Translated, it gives CASSLVSLAGVAGELFF.

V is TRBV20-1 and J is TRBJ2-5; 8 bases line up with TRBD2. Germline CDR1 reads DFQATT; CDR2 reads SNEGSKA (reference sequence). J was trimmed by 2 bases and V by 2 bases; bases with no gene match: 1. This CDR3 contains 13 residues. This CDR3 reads CSARIAGQETQYF. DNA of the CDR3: TGCAGTGCTAGAATAGCGGGACAAGAGACCCAGTACTTC.

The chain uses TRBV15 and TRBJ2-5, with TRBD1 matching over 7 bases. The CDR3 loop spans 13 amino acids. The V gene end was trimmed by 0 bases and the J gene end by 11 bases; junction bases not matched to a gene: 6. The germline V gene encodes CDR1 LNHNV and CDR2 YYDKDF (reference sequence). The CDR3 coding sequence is TGTGCCACCAGCAGAGAGACAGGGCCGAGGCAGTACTTC. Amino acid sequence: CATSRETGPRQYF. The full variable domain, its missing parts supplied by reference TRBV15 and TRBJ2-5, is DAMVIQNPRYQVTQFGKPVTLSCSQTLNHNVMYWYQQKSSQAPKLLFHYYDKDFNNEADTPDNFQSRRPNTSFCFLDIRSPGLGDTAMYLCATSRETGPRQYFGPGTRLLVL.

CDR3 DNA sequence: TGTGCCATCGCCGGGACGGTGTCCTACGAGCAGTACTTC. Protein sequence: CAIAGTVSYEQYF. The chain joins TRBV6-1 to TRBJ2-7, with D perhaps matching TRBD1 or TRBD2 (5 bases each). CDR1 is MNHNS, CDR2 SASEGT, per germline. The CDR3 is 13 amino acids. Trimming took off 10 bases at V and 1 base at J, with 14 bases between the two ends.

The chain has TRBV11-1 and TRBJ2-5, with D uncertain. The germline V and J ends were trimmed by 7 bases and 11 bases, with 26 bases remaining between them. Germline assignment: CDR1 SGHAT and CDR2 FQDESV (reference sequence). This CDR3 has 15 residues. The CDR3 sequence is CASTNPPVSYNEQYF. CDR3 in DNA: TGTGCCAGCACCAACCCACCTGTGTCCTACAATGAGCAGTACTTC.

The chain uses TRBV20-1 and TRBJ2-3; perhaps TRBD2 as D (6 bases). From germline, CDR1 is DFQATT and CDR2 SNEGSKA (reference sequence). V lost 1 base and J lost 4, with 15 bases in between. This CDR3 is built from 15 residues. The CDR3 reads CSARAPGLYSDTQYF. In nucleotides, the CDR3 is TGCAGTGCTAGAGCCCCCGGACTATACTCAGATACGCAGTATTTT.

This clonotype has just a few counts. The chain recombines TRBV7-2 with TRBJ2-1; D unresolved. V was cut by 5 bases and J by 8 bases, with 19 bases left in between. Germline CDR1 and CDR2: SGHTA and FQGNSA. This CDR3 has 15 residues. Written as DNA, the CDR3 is TGTGCCAGCAGCCTACGGGCCCGATTGATCGATGAGCAGTTCTTC. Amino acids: CASSLRARLIDEQFF. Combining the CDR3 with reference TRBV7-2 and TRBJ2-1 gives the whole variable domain GAGVSQSPSNKVTEKGKDVELRCDPISGHTALYWYRQSLGQGLEFLIYFQGNSAPDKSGLPSDRFSAERTGGSVSTLTIQRTQQEDSAVYLCASSLRARLIDEQFFGPGTRLTVL.

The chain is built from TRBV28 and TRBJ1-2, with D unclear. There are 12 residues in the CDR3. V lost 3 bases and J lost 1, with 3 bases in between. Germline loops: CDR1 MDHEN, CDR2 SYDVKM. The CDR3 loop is CASSFNNYGYTF. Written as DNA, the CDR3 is TGTGCCAGCAGTTTCAATAACTATGGCTACACCTTC.

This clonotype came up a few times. The CDR3: CASSSLGEDTQYF. Written as DNA, the CDR3 is TGTGCCAGCAGTTCCCTAGGGGAAGATACGCAGTATTTT. V and J are TRBV6-5 and TRBJ2-3; D perhaps matches TRBD1 (5 bases). CDR3 length equals 13 residues. The germline V gene encodes CDR1 MNHEY and CDR2 SVGAGI. Trimming pared 4 bases from V and 5 bases from J, leaving 10 bases between.

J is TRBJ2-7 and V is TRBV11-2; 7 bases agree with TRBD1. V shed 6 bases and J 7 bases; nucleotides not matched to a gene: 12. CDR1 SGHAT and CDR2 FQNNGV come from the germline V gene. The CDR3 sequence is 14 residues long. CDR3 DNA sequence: TGTGCCAGCAGGGTGGGACAGATGAACAATGAGCAGTACTTC. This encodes CASRVGQMNNEQYF.

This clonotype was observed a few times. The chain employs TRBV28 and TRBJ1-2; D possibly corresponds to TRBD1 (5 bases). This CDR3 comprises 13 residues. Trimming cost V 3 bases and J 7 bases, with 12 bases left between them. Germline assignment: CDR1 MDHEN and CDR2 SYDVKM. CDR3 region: CASSFRQGSGYTF. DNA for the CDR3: TGTGCCAGCAGTTTTCGGCAGGGAAGTGGCTACACCTTC.